This T cell receptor beta chain was sequenced during a study of T cells in Graves' hyperthyroidism and ophthalmopathy. This clonotype occurred many times. It was RNA transcripts that yielded the amplified TCR beta CDR3 regions. An initial round of RT-PCR targeting the TCR CDR3 relied on the HTBI primer set. TCRdb analysed the multiplex PCR reads with MiXCR anew, one entry per CDR3 protein. The table has roughly 400,000 distinct CDR3 sequences, around 16% seen once. Participants, patients aged 18 to 65, had newly diagnosed hyperthyroidism with a duration under 2 months. Researchers barred patients who had uncontrolled infection, other autoimmune disease, pregnancy or lactation. The sample of blood was obtained at first hyperthyroidism diagnosis (before any ophthalmopathy symptoms). V was trimmed by 5 bases and J by 6 bases, leaving 10 bases between them. The length of the CDR3 is 13 residues. From germline, CDR1 is MDHEN and CDR2 SYDVKM.

Source material: blood. The receptor comes from a woman aged 18-29 years with Graves' hyperthyroidism that later progressed to Graves' ophthalmopathy. The chain recombines TRBV28 with TRBJ1-4; D gene unclear. The CDR3 sequence is CASSLASDEKLFF. CDR3 nucleotide sequence: TGTGCCAGCAGTCTAGCATCGGATGAAAAACTGTTTTTT.